This TCR beta chain was obtained from a study of T-cell memory formation after mild COVID-19. TCRdb itself ran the 5' RACE reads through MiXCR, one entry per CDR3 protein. The table records around 450,000 distinct CDR3 sequences, 15% to 25% of them present only once. In its sample, this clonotype was seen a few times. The germline V gene has CDR1 SEHNR and CDR2 FQNEAQ (reference sequence). The CDR3 length is 13 residues. Trimming took off 4 bases at V and 5 bases at J, with 11 bases between the two ends. The genes are TRBV7-9 and TRBJ1-1; no reliable D call. This TCR was recovered from an adult woman who had mild COVID-19 (a few samples of this study predate the infection). Cell type and time point are not known. The sequenced material came from PBMCs or a T cell subset sorted from them (not recorded which). As DNA, the CDR3 is TGTGCCAGCAGCTCCGTAGACTGGACTGAAGCTTTCTTT. This encodes CASSSVDWTEAFF.